Presented here are 31 T cell receptor beta chains from one specimen sequenced in a study of blood T cell repertoires in COVID-19. Profiling relied on immunoSEQ multiplex PCR, and the TCRdb table lists in-frame clones only, not all of them. Among some 41,000 clones listed, approximately 91% were seen once. Sequenced material: peripheral blood. These receptors came from a woman aged 25 to 39 in a cohort sampled during active COVID-19.

The chain is built from TRBV24-1 and TRBJ1-2, with TRBD1 identical over 9 bases. The germline V gene has CDR1 KGHDR and CDR2 SFDVKD. The trim removed 4 bases at V and 2 bases at J, leaving 4 bases unmatched. This CDR3 is built from 15 residues. The CDR3 coding sequence is TGTGCCACCAGTGACCCCGGACAGGGGAACTATGGCTACACCTTC. Amino acid sequence: CATSDPGQGNYGYTF.

This chain joins TRBV12-3 or TRBV12-4 and TRBJ1-2; no firm D call. The CDR3 extends over 11 amino acids. Trimming cost V 7 bases and J 8 bases, with 11 bases left between them. The CDR3 loop is CASTFRSGYTF. The CDR3 DNA reads TGTGCCAGCACGTTTCGGAGCGGCTACACCTTC.

The V call is TRBV11-1, the J call TRBJ1-1; TRBD1 is a possible D gene (5 bases). Per germline, CDR1 SGHAT and CDR2 FQDESV (reference sequence). Trimming took off 5 bases at V and 5 bases at J, with 21 bases between the two ends. The CDR3 runs to 16 residues. CDR3: CASSGDDGARGTEAFF. DNA for the CDR3: TGTGCCAGCAGCGGGGACGACGGAGCCCGGGGGACTGAAGCTTTCTTT.

This chain joins TRBV11-2 and TRBJ2-5, with a possible D match to TRBD1 (5 bases). V was shortened by 3 bases and J by 0 bases, with 8 bases between the two germline ends. CDR1 and CDR2 from the germline V gene are SGHAT and FQNNGV. The CDR3 extends over 14 amino acids. CDR3 in amino acids: CASSLTVNQETQYF. CDR3 sequence (DNA): TGTGCCAGCAGCTTGACAGTAAACCAAGAGACCCAGTACTTC.

This clone showed up just once. V and J are TRBV30 and TRBJ2-5, with TRBD1 matching over 7 bases. Per the germline V gene, CDR1 is GTSNPN and CDR2 is SVGIG (reference sequence). The CDR3 contains 16 residues. The junction had 13 bases not matched to a gene; V was cut back by 2 bases and J by 4 bases. In DNA, the CDR3 is TGTGCCTGGAGTCCCTTGGGACAGCCTCAAGGAGAGACCCAGTACTTC. The encoded protein is CAWSPLGQPQGETQYF. Supplemented by reference TRBV30 and TRBJ2-5, the full variable domain reads SQTIHQWPATLVQPVGSPLSLECTVEGTSNPNLYWYRQAAGRGLQLLFYSVGIGQISSEVPQNLSASRPQDRQFILSSKKLLLSDSGFYLCAWSPLGQPQGETQYFGPGTRLLVL.

The rearrangement uses TRBV11-2 and TRBJ1-5; 12 bases map to TRBD1. CDR1 SGHAT and CDR2 FQNNGV come from the germline V gene. Losses at the gene ends were 0 bases for V and 2 bases for J; bases not matched to a gene: 11. This CDR3 contains 20 residues. Here the CDR3 DNA reads TGTGCCAGCAGCTTAGAGGGTAGGGACAGGGGGCGAGATGGCAATCAGCCCCAGCATTTT. As protein: CASSLEGRDRGRDGNQPQHF.

The rearrangement links TRBV12-3 or TRBV12-4 to TRBJ1-2; 7 bases map to TRBD1. The CDR3 runs 13 residues. J gave up 8 bases and V 7 bases, and 10 bases lay outside the gene matches. The CDR3 nucleotides are TGTGCCAGCATCACCACAGGGGAAGGAGGCTACACCTTC. Amino acid sequence: CASITTGEGGYTF.

The chain recombines TRBV11-2 with TRBJ2-2, with 9 positions matching TRBD2. The CDR3 extends over 16 amino acids. V trimming: 1 base; J trimming: 1 base; junction bases outside the gene matches: 1. The germline gives CDR1 SGHAT, CDR2 FQNNGV. This CDR3 is CASSLGLAVNTGELFF. The CDR3 region has the DNA TGTGCCAGCAGCTTAGGACTAGCGGTGAACACCGGGGAGCTGTTTTTT. Full variable domain (missing parts from reference TRBV11-2 and TRBJ2-2): EAGVAQSPRYKIIEKRQSVAFWCNPISGHATLYWYQQILGQGPKLLIQFQNNGVVDDSQLPKDRFSAERLKGVDSTLKIQPAKLEDSAVYLCASSLGLAVNTGELFFGEGSRLTVL.

Only one count was recorded for this clone. The rearrangement joins TRBV29-1 to TRBJ2-2; tentatively, D is TRBD1 (6 bases). The germline V and J ends were trimmed by 1 base and 0 bases, with 21 bases remaining between them. Germline assignment: CDR1 SQVTM and CDR2 ANQGSEA. The CDR3 sequence is 19 residues long. The CDR3 DNA reads TGCAGCGTTGAAGCTCCCTTTGCGGGCTCAGGGGCGAACACCGGGGAGCTGTTTTTT. Its protein is CSVEAPFAGSGANTGELFF.

The gene calls are TRBV24-1 and TRBJ2-5, with 9 bases lining up with TRBD1. The CDR3 loop spans 15 amino acids. V gave up 4 bases and J gave up 4 bases; unmatched junction bases: 6. Germline V lookup: CDR1 KGHDR, CDR2 SFDVKD. The CDR3 DNA reads TGTGCCACCAGTGACCGGACAGGGGCAGGAGAGACCCAGTACTTC. As protein: CATSDRTGAGETQYF.

The rearrangement joins TRBV29-1 to TRBJ2-1, with TRBD2 matching over 13 bases. CDR1 is SQVTM, CDR2 ANQGSEA, per germline. This CDR3 comprises 17 residues. V shed 4 bases, J shed 2 bases, and the junction held 8 bases outside the gene matches. In DNA, the CDR3 is TGCAGCGTTGGGACTAGCGGGAGTGGGCGAACCTACAATGAGCAGTTCTTC. Protein sequence: CSVGTSGSGRTYNEQFF.

This clone was seen a handful of times. The chain uses TRBV2 and TRBJ2-7; 7 bases match TRBD2. Germline assignment: CDR1 SNHLY and CDR2 FYNNEI. V shed 8 bases and J 2 bases; nucleotides not matched to a gene: 3. The CDR3 length is 12 residues. Here the CDR3 reads CASVGGAYEQYF. The DNA of the CDR3 is TGTGCCAGCGTGGGGGGGGCCTACGAGCAGTACTTC.

V and J are TRBV7-9 and TRBJ2-2; 7 positions agree with TRBD1. The CDR3 has 17 residues. Looked up from germline, CDR1 is SEHNR and CDR2 is FQNEAQ (reference sequence). V lost 3 bases, J lost 5 bases, and 12 bases stayed unmatched. The CDR3 bases are TGTGCCAGCAGCTTCTGGACAGGCGAGGTCTTTACCGGGGAGCTGTTTTTT. This translates into CASSFWTGEVFTGELFF.

This chain connects TRBV19 to TRBJ1-2; the match to TRBD1 covers 7 bases. Germline V gene sequence: CDR1 LNHDA, CDR2 SQIVND (reference sequence). The CDR3 is 12 residues long. Germline trimming cut 8 bases from V and 3 bases from J; bases unmatched to any gene: 3. The CDR3 region has the DNA TGTGCCAGTCGACAGGGTGACTATGGCTACACCTTC. It translates to CASRQGDYGYTF.

This chain connects TRBV9 to TRBJ2-7; TRBD1 matches 7 bases. Germline CDR1 and CDR2: SGDLS and YYNGEE. The CDR3 contains 13 residues. V lost 3 bases, J lost 5 bases, and 5 bases stayed unmatched. CDR3 coding DNA: TGTGCCAGCAGCGAAGGGGGCGCGGACGAGCAGTACTTC. This gives the protein CASSEGGADEQYF. Looking up the rest from reference TRBV9 and TRBJ2-7 gives the full variable domain: DSGVTQTPKHLITATGQRVTLRCSPRSGDLSVYWYQQSLDQGLQFLIQYYNGEERAKGNILERFSAQQFPDLHSELNLSSLELGDSALYFCASSEGGADEQYFGPGTRLTVT.

The chain is built from TRBV2 and TRBJ1-4; tentatively, D is TRBD1 (6 bases). CDR1 and CDR2 (germline): SNHLY, FYNNEI. CDR3 length: 15 amino acids. Trimming cost V 5 bases and J 7 bases, with 17 bases left between them. The CDR3 DNA reads as TGTGCCAGCAGTCCTGAGAGGGGGAATAGTGAAAAACTGTTTTTT. Residues: CASSPERGNSEKLFF.

The chain is built from TRBV28 and TRBJ1-2; TRBD1 is a possible D gene (5 bases). The CDR3 spans 13 residues. The germline V gene has CDR1 MDHEN and CDR2 SYDVKM. With 2 bases removed from V and 6 bases from J, the gap between germline ends came to 10 bases. CDR3 sequence (DNA): TGTGCCAGCAGTTTAGCAGGGAATAATGGCTACACCTTC. Amino acid sequence: CASSLAGNNGYTF.

The chain employs TRBV10-3 and TRBJ2-7; 7 bases match TRBD1. The CDR3 has 14 residues. Germline V gene lookup returns CDR1 ENHRY and CDR2 SYGVKD. V lost 0 bases to trimming and J lost 5 bases; unmatched junction nucleotides: 4. This chain's CDR3 is CAISESTGRDEQYF. DNA of the CDR3: TGTGCCATCAGTGAGTCGACAGGGCGGGACGAGCAGTACTTC.

The genes are TRBV6-2 or TRBV6-3 and TRBJ2-1; D is perhaps TRBD2 (6 bases). Trimming removed 5 bases from V and 15 bases from J, with 20 bases in between. The CDR3 is 13 amino acids. Germline CDR1 is MNHEY and CDR2 is SVGEGT. CDR3 DNA: TGTGCCAGCAGTCGCTATACTAGCTTGGATCGGTTCTTC. Residues: CASSRYTSLDRFF.

The CDR3 DNA reads TGCGCCAGCAACAAACGCGGGGATTTGAGACCAATGAACACTGAAGCTTTCTTT. This encodes CASNKRGDLRPMNTEAFF. The chain couples TRBV23-1 to TRBJ1-1; D gene ambiguous. TRBV23-1 is recorded as an ORF, its role being uncertain. The V and J ends lost 7 bases and 0 bases respectively, with 24 bases between them. There are 18 residues in the CDR3.

The rearrangement links TRBV6-5 to TRBJ1-2; possible D gene TRBD1, 5 bases. This CDR3 is 13 amino acids long. V lost 0 bases to trimming and J lost 8 bases, with 10 bases between them. Germline CDR1 MNHEY, CDR2 SVGAGI. The DNA of the CDR3 is TGTGCCAGCAGTTACTCGGTCAGGGCCGGCTACACCTTC. Protein product: CASSYSVRAGYTF.

The chain joins TRBV7-2 to TRBJ2-7; tentative D call: TRBD2 (5 bases). The germline gives CDR1 SGHTA, CDR2 FQGNSA. The ends were cut back, 0 bases at V and 1 base at J, with 10 bases in the middle. The CDR3 consists of 15 residues. CDR3 DNA: TGTGCCAGCAGCTTAGCGCCCGGGATATCCTACGAGCAGTACTTC. It codes for CASSLAPGISYEQYF.

The J gene is TRBJ1-3, the V gene TRBV9; tentatively, D is TRBD1 (5 bases). CDR3 size: 15 residues. Trimming removed 0 bases at V and 0 bases at J, with 7 bases between. Germline V gene data show CDR1 as SGDLS and CDR2 as YYNGEE. The CDR3 DNA sequence: TGTGCCAGCAGCGTAGGACAGAGCTCTGGAAACACCATATATTTT. The encoded protein is CASSVGQSSGNTIYF.

The chain recombines TRBV3-1 (or the pseudogene TRBV3-2) with TRBJ2-2, with a possible D match to TRBD2 (5 bases). The CDR3 extends over 15 amino acids. The V gene lost 4 bases and the J gene lost 3 bases, with 12 bases spanning the gap. The V gene's germline CDR1 is LGHDT and CDR2 YNNKEL (reference sequence). The CDR3 region has the DNA TGTGCCAGCAGCCCTCATACCGGGGACACCGGGGAGCTGTTTTTT. Its protein product is CASSPHTGDTGELFF.

V usage is TRBV5-8 and J usage is TRBJ2-2; D gene unclear. The CDR3 loop spans 12 amino acids. Germline V gene data show CDR1 as SGHTS and CDR2 as YDEGEE. Deletions cut 4 bases from V and 8 bases from J, with 9 bases between. CDR3 residues: CASSPWAGELFF. The CDR3 DNA follows: TGTGCCAGCAGCCCCTGGGCGGGGGAGCTGTTTTTT.

The gene calls are TRBV30 and TRBJ1-1; D gene ambiguous. Germline CDR1 GTSNPN, CDR2 SVGIG (reference sequence). Deletions cut 3 bases from V and 1 base from J, with 18 bases between. The CDR3 is 16 residues long. In DNA, the CDR3 is TGTGCCTGGAGGGCAGGTGGGTCCCACCCGAACACTGAAGCTTTCTTT. Translation gives CAWRAGGSHPNTEAFF.

This rearrangement joins TRBV4-3 to TRBJ1-2; 11 nucleotides line up with TRBD1. Trimming cost V 4 bases and J 3 bases; bases outside gene matches: 4. Germline-derived CDR1 and CDR2 are LGHNA and YSLEER. The CDR3 length is 15 residues. In DNA, the CDR3 is TGCGCCAGCAGCCCGGGACAGGGGGTCGACTATGGCTACACCTTC. The encoded protein is CASSPGQGVDYGYTF.

The chain couples TRBV24-1 to TRBJ2-1; TRBD2 matches 10 bases. This CDR3 region has 15 residues. The V gene's germline CDR1 is KGHDR and CDR2 SFDVKD. Trimming took 1 base from V and 8 from J; bases not matched to a gene: 4. Here the CDR3 reads CATSDLAGGMDEQFF. The CDR3 coding sequence is TGTGCCACCAGTGATTTAGCGGGAGGGATGGATGAGCAGTTCTTC.

The V and J genes are TRBV11-3 and TRBJ1-2, with 8 positions matching TRBD1. Germline V lookup: CDR1 SGHNT, CDR2 YENEEA. The trim removed 5 bases at V and 5 bases at J, leaving 1 base unmatched. The CDR3 spans 12 residues. The CDR3 DNA sequence: TGTGCCAGCAGCGGGACAGGATATGGCTACACCTTC. Protein product: CASSGTGYGYTF.

The V gene is TRBV7-8, the J gene TRBJ2-1, with TRBD1 matching 10 bases. In germline, CDR1 is SGHVS, CDR2 FQNEAQ. Unmatched junction bases numbered 4, after V lost 4 bases and J lost 7 bases. The CDR3 length is 14 residues. The CDR3 is CASSYRQGANEQFF. As DNA, the CDR3 is TGTGCCAGCAGCTACCGACAGGGGGCGAATGAGCAGTTCTTC.

The rearrangement joins TRBV21-1 to TRBJ2-7; the table's TRBD2 call for D was not verified on the DNA. TRBV21-1 is classified as a pseudogene. This CDR3 is built from 18 residues. CDR3 sequence: CASSKGEDLPLIVGEQYF. CDR3 nucleotides: TGTGCCAGCAGCAAAGGTGAGGACTTACCTTTGATCGTAGGAGAGCAGTACTTC.